Reported below is one T cell receptor (beta chain). These donors counted as nominally healthy when sampled, but unrecorded immune exposures were likely. 13 Jbeta primers and 60 Vbeta primers were used for the PCR. Produced via immunoSEQ multiplex PCR; TCRdb's table is partial and in-frame only. Seen here are roughly 130,000 clones, approximately 80% observed once, and the top ten hold 1%. This sample stems from a study of cytomegalovirus exposure and HLA in healthy donors. J lost 1 base, V lost 5 bases, and 9 bases had no gene match. The CDR3 runs to 16 residues. Germline V gene sequence: CDR1 SEHNR, CDR2 FQNEAQ (reference sequence).

V usage is TRBV7-9 and J usage is TRBJ2-7, with 9 bases that match TRBD2. The clonotype was recovered from a man aged 35 to 55 in good health and CMV-seronegative. Sequencing was carried out using PBMCs. The DNA of the CDR3 is TGTGCCAGCAGCCCGCGGGGGGGCGGCATATCCTACGAGCAGTACTTC. This translates into CASSPRGGGISYEQYF.